This T cell receptor (beta chain) emerged from a study of cytomegalovirus exposure and HLA in healthy donors (dated by TCRdb to about 2017). Turning to the overall study: An earlier analysis of approximately 590 of the donors reported 250 to 300 Gb of sequence data and approximately 110 million unique TCR beta sequences from about 180 million T cells. Roughly 300 gigabases of sequencing data and 70 million to 100 million unique TCR sequences were included in an early release covering around 600 HLA-typed donors. Of the 300 to 450 genotyped donors, 81% were placed in the genetic ancestry cluster associated with self-reported Caucasian donors. The study was designed to test whether signatures of past pathogen exposure could be identified by cataloging public T cell receptors. The study profiled the T cell repertoires of more than 500 subjects by immunosequencing and related them to cytomegalovirus serostatus. A separate validation cohort of about 110 different subjects was used in addition to the roughly 620-subject first cohort. The study combined high-throughput TCR immunosequencing, statistical association of individual TCRs with disease status, and machine learning to predict cytomegalovirus infection status. In a later analysis, previously published TCR beta repertoires from 500 to 750 donors were re-analyzed and high-resolution HLA genotyping was added so that TCR occurrence patterns could be studied. In the later analysis, no new phenotypic data were used to find candidate immune exposures; instead, reliance was placed on TCR beta sequences and their occurrence across donors. To decide whether each TCR beta V gene segment behaved as functional or pseudogenic, an earlier analysis of nearly 600 of the donors relied on high-throughput TCR beta sequencing. Alongside the repertoire data, information on donor age, sex, ethnicity and CMV serostatus was compiled. A later genetic analysis took genome-wide SNP genotypes for about 65% of the roughly 670 donors and used that subset as a discovery cohort. Every repertoire in the discovery cohort had been generated on one and the same sequencing platform. Class I and class II HLA loci were covered by the typing at four-digit resolution. Typing coverage differed by locus: A, B, C, DRB1 and DQB1 were typed in roughly 629-630 donors, DQA1 in about 510, DPA1 in nearly 610, and DPB1 in roughly 450. Because of strong linkage in the cohort, five DR-DQ haplotypes were treated as single units for association and clustering. On average, around 200,000 unique TCR beta nucleotide sequences were sequenced per donor among 398 genotyped donors of the cohort, with roughly 18% of those sequences being non-productive.

At the junction V is shortened by 0 bases and J by 6 bases, with 8 bases in between. From the germline V gene (reference sequence), CDR1 is MNHNY and CDR2 is SVGAGI. Counted from cysteine to phenylalanine, this CDR3 has 14 amino acids. The sequence is cut down to CDR3 DNA, 42 bases in frame from base 1. What the authors observed across the whole study: A later analysis reported that several top co-occurrence clusters appeared linked to parvovirus B19, influenza, CMV and Epstein-Barr virus. In an earlier analysis of more than 500 of the donors, most TCR beta V segments appeared in productive rearrangements about 90% or about 30% of the time, broadly matching IMGT annotations. Correlated functional status among segregating V segments might be attributable to linkage disequilibrium, but an unknown experimental factor could not be ruled out. While some public TCRs were present in many individuals, most TCR sequences turned up only very rarely across donors. In this cohort, only TCR beta chains were sequenced, and detectable features were limited by the absence of alpha or paired-chain data. A later genetic analysis associated a missense DCLRE1C variant with V-gene and J-gene trimming of TCR beta chains, and an independent cohort replicated the association. The classifier was reported to diagnose cytomegalovirus status with high specificity and sensitivity in both the original and validation cohorts. The only immune exposure information available for the cohort was CMV serostatus. A cluster of highly shared sequence variants was judged likely to be a technical artifact of the sequencing pipeline. A later analysis associated 16,951 TCR beta sequences with specific HLA alleles at a false discovery rate of 0.05. Some IMGT-functional V segments, including TRBV6-2 and TRBV6-3, could not be distinguished by the 87-base-pair reads and were therefore excluded. In a later analysis, the rate of TCR association differed among HLA loci, with DRB1 alleles having the most associated TCRs and HLA-C alleles having the fewest. Over 15 rarely observed V segments, including chromosome 9 orphons, were excluded from the earlier analysis of approximately 600 of the donors because counts were too low. When HLA alleles, especially DR and DQ, strongly co-occurred, TCR associations were difficult to assign to individual alleles. In a later analysis, HLA-associated TCR beta chains were found to be more clonally expanded and to have lower generation probabilities than equally common non-associated chains. A further reported finding was that TCR beta sequences accurately predicted the HLA-A and HLA-B alleles for most subjects in the first cohort. Presence/absence analyses assumed roughly uniform sequencing depth across donors, an assumption that may not hold. In the study, 150 to 200 TCR beta chains were listed as associated with cytomegalovirus. Because HLA typing was unavailable for some donors at each locus, only the typed subset was used in association tests. According to a later genetic analysis, donors in an Asian-associated ancestry cluster had fewer N-insertions in productive TCRs than the approximately 700-donor mean. According to the authors, the approach could potentially be generalized to other disease states and immunological phenotypes. In vitro tests confirmed that a few of the cytomegalovirus-associated TCR beta chains recognize cytomegalovirus antigens. According to a later analysis, most CMV-associated TCR beta chains appeared to be HLA-restricted, and the HLA associations seemed to be driven largely by CMV exposure.

Library creation used the immunoSEQ multiplex PCR assay. A mixture of 60 forward primers for TCR Vbeta segments and 13 reverse primers for TCR Jbeta segments was used in the multiplex PCR. A multiplex PCR assay on genomic DNA amplified the CDR3 region of rearranged TCR beta genes. The amplified TCR beta libraries were sequenced on the Illumina HiSeq System as 87-base-pair reads. Turning to the authors' computational methods: A later analysis counted some 80 million unique TCR beta chains across the 670 or so repertoires, and 10 million to 12 million of these chains were shared by at least two donors. A nearest-neighbor algorithm error-corrected the raw reads and collapsed the reads into unique sequences, merging closely related sequences to remove PCR and sequencing errors. CDR3 sequences were aligned to IMGT reference sequences to assign V, D and J gene segments. Each retained sequence needed at least a six-nucleotide match to both a V gene segment and a J gene segment. Rearrangements were called productive when the CDR3 lacked stop codons and stayed in frame with V and J; all others were non-productive. Following IMGT convention, CDR3 was defined as the stretch from the second conserved V-encoded cysteine up to the conserved J-encoded phenylalanine. The earlier analysis of 587 of the donors excluded sequences that lacked an unambiguous match to a single V gene segment. An earlier analysis of 587 of the donors classified V segments as functional when productive rearrangements were above 56.7% and as segregating when the standard deviation between donors was above 5%. To diagnose cytomegalovirus status from the catalog of TCR beta chain sequences, a statistical classification framework was built. In a later analysis, TCR nucleotide sequences were compared against IMGT/GENE-DB human TR gene sequences so that V and J genes could be assigned. Using the TCRdist pipeline, a later analysis assigned CDR3 sequences along with most-parsimonious VDJ recombination scenarios. In a later analysis, every TCR beta chain was defined by the combination of its CDR3 amino acid sequence and its V-gene family, and reads without a unique V-gene family were dropped. To address suspected cross-contamination and a sequencing artifact, a later analysis removed roughly 580 highly shared, low-generation-probability nucleotide sequences. For each public chain, a later analysis derived a clonal expansion index from normalized ranks of inferred template counts within each repertoire. In a later analysis, generation probabilities were computed with a VDJ recombination model fitted to out-of-frame rearrangements, and the resulting probabilities were checked against IGoR. In a later analysis, hypergeometric tests were used to score TCR-TCR, TCR-HLA and TCR-CMV co-occurrence, with a repertoire-size bias correction applied to TCR pairs. A later analysis estimated false discovery rates by permuting HLA or CMV assignments 20 times. In a later analysis, co-occurring TCRs were grouped using DBSCAN, with TCRdist sequence similarity added in when clustering inside HLA-allele-positive subsets. For co-occurrence clustering, repertoires with fewer than 30,000 or more than 120,000 public chains were excluded, along with four to six repertoires with anomalous nucleotide sharing. What TCRdb holds here is the immuneACCESS table cut down to in-frame rearrangements. Part of the clones is not present; checked against another copy, under half of the missing clones reflect an unresolved V gene, and the others are unexplained. D and trimming were read from the DNA, whereas the V and J calls and clone size are those reported in that table. This sample lists about 200,000 clones; over 75% were detected once. Of the sample, under 3% is held by the ten largest clones.

In total, more than 500 healthy bone marrow donors made up the cohort. All cohort members were sampled while nominally healthy, although unrecorded immune exposures were likely present. The donor was CMV seronegative and belonged to the group of around 350 seronegative cohort members. Each donor provided a peripheral blood sample, and peripheral blood mononuclear cells were used for TCR beta sequencing. The Qiagen DNeasy Blood Extraction Kit was used to extract genomic DNA from the blood cell samples. Points on this clone: This receptor's antigen is unknown. The input lacks base qualities; no much larger clone sits a single base away.

The receptor comes from a woman aged 25-40 years in good health and CMV-seronegative. In this chain, TRBV6-6 is recombined with TRBJ2-2; the best D guess is TRBD1, with 5 bases matching. Specimen: PBMCs. The CDR3 in this case is CASSYSRRAGELFF. The DNA sequence follows: TGTGCCAGCAGTTACTCCCGCAGGGCCGGGGAGCTGTTTTTT.